The sequence of this T cell receptor beta chain was determined in a study of TIL therapy for anti-PD-1-resistant metastatic lung cancer listed by TCRdb under 2021. Background for the entire study: Tumors were harvested prior to any PD-1/PD-L1 blockade, after which nivolumab was administered to patients, and lymphodepletion, expanded TIL infusion and IL-2 were given to patients who progressed. Among the enrolled patients, the median age was about 50 years (range roughly 35-75), and the median tumor PD-L1 proportion score was about 6%. Most of the cohort had lung adenocarcinoma, including a handful of EGFR-mutant tumors and two ALK-rearranged tumors, and half of the patients were either current or former smokers. Across the cohort, whole-exome sequencing showed a median non-synonymous tumor mutation burden of roughly 1.5 mutations per megabase. Tumor and peripheral blood T cell receptor beta sequencing was used to track clonotypes across tumor, expanded TIL product and serial blood samples.

From a lookup of the germline V gene, CDR1 and CDR2 are MDHEN and SYDVKM. Reading from cysteine to phenylalanine, the CDR3 counts 16 amino acids. The DNA shown is the 48-base CDR3, in frame from base 1. Germline trimming: 4 bases from V, 2 bases from J; junction bases outside gene matches: 10. Using bias-controlled multiplex PCR with the immunoSEQ v3 hsTCRB kit, the TCR beta CDR3 regions were amplified from genomic DNA. The TCR libraries were sequenced on an Illumina NextSeq 500 to approximately 2.1 million read pairs for survey level or about 5-6.5 million read pairs for deep level. In the authors' own workflow: V, D and J genes were assigned, non-productive sequences were removed, and clonality was reported by immunoSEQ Analyzer software. To compare repertoires between infused TIL and blood, productive Simpson clonality was used along with the Morisita overlap index of productive TRB rearrangements. Absolute clonotype counts in blood were estimated by multiplying the lymphocyte count by the CD3+ fraction and by the productive frequency of the clone. TCRdb retrieved this table from immuneACCESS and kept in-frame rearrangements only. Not all clones are present; in checked studies, unresolved V genes account for under half, and no reason is known for the remainder. The V and J calls and the clone size are those of that table, but D and trimming were determined from the DNA. The sample yields about 50,000 clones; around three quarters were counted once. The ten largest clones represent under 5.5% of the sample.

The intended sense of this specimen's time point label: pre-treatment sample, taken before nivolumab and TIL therapy. Adults with stage 4 NSCLC were enrolled from 2017 to early 2020 in a dual-center phase I trial. The samples were drawn from an open-label, single-arm phase I trial testing tumor-infiltrating lymphocyte therapy combined with nivolumab in advanced non-small cell lung cancer. Blood mononuclear cells were isolated from EDTA tubes by Ficoll gradient and were snap-frozen as pellets, and DNA was extracted with a Qiagen mini-prep kit. The paper's findings and limits, for the study overall: The cohort was highly selected, including more treatment-naive, never-smoker and oncogene-addicted patients than is typical, which limits generalizability. Infused TIL clonotypes partially replaced the baseline peripheral repertoire then decayed over months, with no apparent association between persistence and response. The study protocol defined all tumor marker inferences as exploratory.

About this clone itself: The specificity of this receptor is unknown. The record has no base qualities; no much larger clone is one base away.

This TCR was sampled from a woman aged 30 to 85 with non-small cell lung cancer. The specimen comprised blood, sampled at baseline. Recombination joined TRBV28 with TRBJ2-7; 8 bases in the middle match TRBD1. The DNA sequence reads TGTGCCAGCAGTTCACCCGGGACAGGATCTACCTACGAGCAGTACTTC. Translated, this is CASSSPGTGSTYEQYF.